This T cell receptor beta chain originates from a study of radiation and T cells in renal cell carcinoma. Assay: immunoSEQ multiplex PCR; the TCRdb copy retains only in-frame clones and omits some. The sample carries fewer than 200,000 clones, 88% recorded once. Turning to this clone: Its antigen is not identified.

Overall study findings and caveats: In blood, top tumor clones expanded by 2 weeks, shrinking by 4.

The time point was: blood 4 weeks post-SBRT, at nephrectomy. The treatment denotes: 15 Gy SBRT to primary tumor, nephrectomy 4 weeks later. Nephrectomy followed 15 Gy stereotactic body radiation by 4 weeks. Radiation-treated patients gave blood at baseline, week 2 and week 4. The CDR3 runs to 17 residues. Per the germline V gene, CDR1 is LNHDA and CDR2 is SQIVND (reference sequence). With 7 bases clipped from V and 1 base from J, the junction kept 9 bases outside the gene matches. The input for sequencing was blood, taken from a patient whose treatment included radiotherapy and nephrectomy. The chain is built from TRBV19 and TRBJ2-6, with TRBD1 matching over 8 bases. The TCR was taken from a woman aged 45 to 65 with renal cell carcinoma. In nucleotides, the CDR3 is TGTGCCAGTACGGACAGGGTATTTTGGTCTGGGGCCAACGTCCTGACTTTC. Its translation is CASTDRVFWSGANVLTF.